The clone carrying this TCR beta chain was recorded at least ten times. No antigen is known for it. The data are from a study of metastatic and nonmetastatic thyroid tumors. Overall study context: Malignant thyroid and benign thyroid patients provided blood and tumor or nodule tissue whose repertoires were compared. General study points: Across blood and tumor, TCR beta diversity in malignant thyroid tumors was reportedly significantly higher than in benign nodules.

All patients were untreated before thyroid surgery. Methods used by the authors: A classifier of distant metastasis in papillary thyroid cancer was built from CDR3 differences (across clinicopathological groups). TCRdb re-called clones via MiXCR from the PCR reads. TCRdb's processing, not the authors' own work, is the source of the V and J calls. This table has approximately 7,000 clones, more than 15% appearing once. The germline gives CDR1 SNHLY, CDR2 FYNNEI. CDR3 length: 15 amino acids. With 7 bases removed from V and 0 bases from J, the gap between germline ends came to 13 bases. The source of this sequence is a male donor with papillary thyroid cancer or a benign thyroid nodule (not recorded which). Some clones in this sample may be carry-over from other donors' samples. Sequenced material: adjacent normal tissue. This chain links TRBV2 with TRBJ1-5; maybe TRBD1 (5 bases). The CDR3 bases are TGTGCCAGCATGGCAGACAGAACTAGCAATCAGCCCCAGCATTTT. This translates into CASMADRTSNQPQHF.